This TCR beta chain was recovered during a study of cytotoxic CD8 clonotypes in ibrutinib-treated CLL. Across the study: The subjects consisted of about eleven relapsed/refractory and 15 treatment-naive individuals, with 17 IGHV unmutated. Partial response was seen in about 25 patients and complete response in 2; after median roughly 66 months, around 15 stayed remitted, around 12 progressed. Whole-study findings and limits: A rise in clonality was seen at ibrutinib response, and a fall back toward baseline was seen at progression.

Concerning this clone: As yet, its antigen is unknown.

About 1.9 micrograms of genomic DNA (from cryopreserved PBMCs) were used for TCR beta libraries. The CDR3 length is 15 residues. Germline lookup yields CDR1 SGDLS and CDR2 YYNGEE. Trimming removed 0 bases from V and 6 bases from J, with 16 bases in between. TCRdb keeps only in-frame clones here, not all; method: immunoSEQ multiplex PCR. Here the sample spans under 150,000 clones, 85% to 95% being singletons. This chain connects TRBV9 to TRBJ2-7, with D possibly TRBD2 on 6 matching bases. Specimen: PBMCs, collected after 12 months of ibrutinib treatment. This TCR derives from a human donor with chronic lymphocytic leukemia. Here the CDR3 DNA reads TGTGCCAGCAGCGTAGATGGCGGGAATGGCGGCGAGCAGTACTTC. Protein product: CASSVDGGNGGEQYF.